This T cell receptor beta chain derives from a study of T cell responses to AZD1222 COVID-19 vaccine. Study in general: Second doses were pooled across both intervals (about 4 or about 12 weeks). Study results and caveats: Donors, mostly white British, included more females; clonal diversity was possibly underestimated.

Trimming took 4 bases from V and 6 from J, leaving 7 bases between them. The length of the CDR3 is 12 residues. Germline lookup yields CDR1 LNHDA and CDR2 SQIVND (reference sequence). A remark on this clone: Antigen: not known.

Assay used: immunoSEQ multiplex PCR; TCRdb lists only in-frame clones, some missing. Among roughly 100,000 clones, 75% to 90% were seen once, and the ten largest hold around 8.7%. This specimen consisted of peripheral blood, obtained on day 0 of AZD1222 vaccination. This receptor was taken from an adult in good health. V gene TRBV19 combines with J gene TRBJ2-1; D not resolved. The CDR3: CASSTLGNEQFF. The CDR3 bases are TGTGCCAGTAGTACGCTAGGCAATGAGCAGTTCTTC.